The 2 T cell receptor beta chains reported below all come from one sample, sequenced in a study of blood T cell repertoires in COVID-19. Profiled with immunoSEQ multiplex PCR; TCRdb holds only in-frame clones, not every one. In the table there are some 530,000 clones, about nine tenths of which are singletons. Sequencing was carried out using PBMCs or T cells enriched from blood (not recorded which). These TCRs come from a woman aged 55-75 years who had recovered from COVID-19.

The chain's CDR3 is CASSLWDSEYSNQPQHF. The DNA of the CDR3 is TGCGCCAGCAGCTTGTGGGACAGCGAGTATAGCAATCAGCCCCAGCATTTT. The genes are TRBV5-1 and TRBJ1-5; 7 nucleotides line up with TRBD1. The CDR3 length is 17 residues. Germline assignment: CDR1 SGHRS and CDR2 YFSETQ. Trimming took 1 base from V and 0 from J; bases not matched to a gene: 7.

This clone has a handful of counts. The chain links TRBV3-1 (or the pseudogene TRBV3-2) to TRBJ1-2; possibly TRBD1 for D (5 bases). Germline V gene sequence: CDR1 LGHDT, CDR2 YNNKEL (reference sequence). Trimming cost V 3 bases and J 4 bases, with 9 bases left between them. The CDR3 totals 13 residues. This CDR3 reads CASSQTEFYGYTF. The CDR3 DNA sequence: TGTGCCAGCAGCCAGACAGAGTTCTATGGCTACACCTTC.